The entry below describes one TCR beta chain. Some clones are missing from TCRdb's copy, which holds only in-frame ones; the method was immunoSEQ multiplex PCR. The sample includes roughly 100,000 clones, 75% to 95% of them seen just once. This CDR3 has 15 amino acids. Germline trimming cut 4 bases from V and 3 bases from J; bases unmatched to any gene: 6. From germline, CDR1 is SGHRS and CDR2 YFSETQ. This entry belongs to a study of T cell changes during pregnancy in multiple sclerosis. The TCR comes from a female donor with multiple sclerosis, enrolled in a pregnancy study. Material: peripheral blood, obtained in the second trimester of pregnancy. The rearrangement links TRBV5-1 to TRBJ2-7; TRBD1 matches at 11 bases. Here the CDR3 reads CASSLGQGVYYEQYF. Written as DNA, the CDR3 is TGCGCCAGCAGCCTGGGACAGGGGGTTTACTACGAGCAGTACTTC.